This record concerns one TCR beta chain sequence. The antigen is unknown. Carried by the TCR beta cDNA libraries were unique molecular identifiers. TCRdb recomputed calls from the PCR reads with MiXCR, one row per CDR3 protein. Altogether 740,000 or so distinct CDR3 sequences are present, around 50% being singletons, with the ten largest covering 4.6%. V shed 5 bases, J shed 2 bases, and the junction held 9 bases outside the gene matches. The CDR3 totals 16 residues. This specimen belongs to a study of post-analysis software for immune sequencing data. Study details: Progressive-relapsing, secondary progressive and relapsing-remitting multiple sclerosis were among the disease courses included. Notes on the study in general: Higher frequency in patients than in controls was seen for about 5 TRBV segments, with TRBV5-6, TRBV5-1 and TRBV20-1 among them. Batch-matched samples strongly co-clustered by F measure.

The sequenced material came from blood. This chain links TRBV12-3 or TRBV12-4 with TRBJ2-7, with 10 nucleotides matching TRBD2. The receptor's source is a girl aged 5-17 years with multiple sclerosis. The DNA of the CDR3 is TGTGCCAGCAGTCCAGGTCTAGCGGGGGCCGCCTACGAGCAGTACTTC. Protein: CASSPGLAGAAYEQYF.